This T cell receptor beta chain was captured in a study of CD8 T cells in Susac syndrome. In germline, CDR1 is MDHEN, CDR2 SYDVKM. CDR3 size: 12 residues. V gave up 2 bases and J gave up 7 bases, with 8 bases separating them. When the RNA was reverse transcribed, random hexamers were used with an input of about 0.45 to 1 ug. TCRdb re-called the immunoSEQ multiplex PCR reads with MiXCR, one entry per CDR3 protein. The repertoire holds over 150,000 distinct CDR3 sequences, with about 94% as singletons. The sequenced material came from CD4+ T cells from PBMCs. The rearrangement links TRBV28 to TRBJ1-2; no clear D. This TCR was recovered from a human donor with Susac syndrome. The CDR3 bases are TGTGCCAGCAGTTTAATTCTGGGTGGCTACACCTTC. Amino acids: CASSLILGGYTF.